This T cell receptor beta chain was obtained from a study of blood T cell repertoires in COVID-19. Turning to the study itself: COVID-19 samples from acute and convalescent phases originated in the United States, Italy and Spain. The analysed material was cDNA or gDNA that came from T cells, B-cell-depleted T cells, or PBMCs.

Methods used by the authors: The assay estimated nucleated cells by amplifying reference gene primers. Produced via immunoSEQ multiplex PCR; TCRdb's table is partial and in-frame only. That table supplies the V and J calls and clone size; D and trimming were determined from the DNA. The repertoire includes approximately 240,000 clones, around four fifths of them detected once, and 3% to 4% sits in the top ten. The germline gives CDR1 LNHDA, CDR2 SQIVND (reference sequence). The ends were cut back, 10 bases at V and 9 bases at J, with 25 bases in the middle. This CDR3 is built from 14 residues. The chain uses TRBV19 and TRBJ2-7; no definite D call. Sequenced input: peripheral blood. This clonotype was sampled from a woman between 40 and 55 years old with active or convalescent COVID-19. The CDR3 DNA sequence: TGTGCCACCCAGAATACCGGGTCTCTAGGTCGGCAGTACTTC. Protein sequence: CATQNTGSLGRQYF.